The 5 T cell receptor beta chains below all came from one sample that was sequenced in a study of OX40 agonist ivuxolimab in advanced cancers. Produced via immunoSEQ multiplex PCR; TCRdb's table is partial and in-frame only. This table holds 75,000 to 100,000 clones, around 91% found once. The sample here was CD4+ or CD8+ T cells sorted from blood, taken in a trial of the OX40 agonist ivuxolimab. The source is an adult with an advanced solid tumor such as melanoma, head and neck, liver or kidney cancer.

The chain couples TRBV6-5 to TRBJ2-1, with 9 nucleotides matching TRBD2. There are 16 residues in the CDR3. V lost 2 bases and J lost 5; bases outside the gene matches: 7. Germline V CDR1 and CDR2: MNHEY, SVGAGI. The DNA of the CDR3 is TGTGCCAGCAGTTACCCTGGGGTAGCGGGAGACAATGAGCAGTTCTTC. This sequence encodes CASSYPGVAGDNEQFF.

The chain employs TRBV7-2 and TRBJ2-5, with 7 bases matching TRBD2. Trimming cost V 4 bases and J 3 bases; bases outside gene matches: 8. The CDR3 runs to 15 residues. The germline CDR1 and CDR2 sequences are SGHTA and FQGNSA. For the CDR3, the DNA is TGTGCCAGCAGCTCGCGGATCAGCGGGAAAGAGACCCAGTACTTC. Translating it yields CASSSRISGKETQYF. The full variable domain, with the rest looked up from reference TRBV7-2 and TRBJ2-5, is GAGVSQSPSNKVTEKGKDVELRCDPISGHTALYWYRQSLGQGLEFLIYFQGNSAPDKSGLPSDRFSAERTGGSVSTLTIQRTQQEDSAVYLCASSSRISGKETQYFGPGTRLLVL.

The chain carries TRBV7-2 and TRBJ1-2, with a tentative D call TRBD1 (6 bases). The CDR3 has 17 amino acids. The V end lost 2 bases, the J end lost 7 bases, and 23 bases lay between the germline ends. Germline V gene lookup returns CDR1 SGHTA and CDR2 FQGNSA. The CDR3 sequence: CASSLNLLGGGGSGYTF. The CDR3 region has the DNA TGTGCCAGCAGCTTAAACCTCCTAGGGGGTGGGGGTTCTGGCTACACCTTC.

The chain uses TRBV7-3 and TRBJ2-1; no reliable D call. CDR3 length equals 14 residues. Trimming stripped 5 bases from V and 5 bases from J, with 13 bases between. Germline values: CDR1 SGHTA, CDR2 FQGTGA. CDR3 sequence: CASSPRQGNNEQFF. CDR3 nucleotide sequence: TGTGCCAGCAGCCCCCGTCAAGGGAACAATGAGCAGTTCTTC.

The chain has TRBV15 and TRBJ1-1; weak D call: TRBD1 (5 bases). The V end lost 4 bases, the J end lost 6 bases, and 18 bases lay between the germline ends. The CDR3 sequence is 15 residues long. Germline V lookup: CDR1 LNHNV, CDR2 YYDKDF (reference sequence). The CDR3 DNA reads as TGTGCCACCAGCAAAGTCCCCTCGGGACCCCCTGAAGCTTTCTTT. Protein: CATSKVPSGPPEAFF.